The 11 T cell receptor beta chains reported below all come from one sample, sequenced in a study of T cells in Graves' hyperthyroidism and ophthalmopathy. The investigators amplified TCR beta CDR3 regions from RNA transcripts. First-round RT-PCR with HTBI primers amplified the TCR CDR3 region. TCRdb called the multiplex PCR reads again in MiXCR, with one record for every CDR3 protein. The table lists about 600,000 distinct CDR3 sequences, 16% of them singletons. The sample consisted of blood. These receptors all stem from a woman aged 40 to 49 with Graves' ophthalmopathy.

V is TRBV19 and J is TRBJ1-1; D may be TRBD1 (5 bases). CDR3 length: 13 amino acids. From germline, CDR1 is LNHDA and CDR2 SQIVND (reference sequence). V gave up 7 bases and J gave up 1 base, with 10 bases separating them. The CDR3 DNA follows: TGTGCCAGTAATCGGGGGACGAACACTGAAGCTTTCTTT. This codes for CASNRGTNTEAFF.

This clonotype turned up a few times. The rearrangement uses TRBV9 and TRBJ2-2; TRBD2 is a possible D gene (6 bases). The CDR3 is made up of 14 amino acids. Trimming removed 3 bases from V and 6 bases from J, with 12 bases in between. The germline V gene encodes CDR1 SGDLS and CDR2 YYNGEE. The CDR3 coding sequence is TGTGCCAGCAGCGCGCCCCGGAGGGCCGGGGAGCTGTTTTTT. This codes for CASSAPRRAGELFF. Complete variable domain (other parts from reference TRBV9 and TRBJ2-2): DSGVTQTPKHLITATGQRVTLRCSPRSGDLSVYWYQQSLDQGLQFLIQYYNGEERAKGNILERFSAQQFPDLHSELNLSSLELGDSALYFCASSAPRRAGELFFGEGSRLTVL.

This clonotype was observed a few times. This chain links TRBV5-4 with TRBJ1-3; D unclear. The CDR3 consists of 15 residues. V lost 5 bases, J lost 7 bases, and 19 bases lay in between. Germline V CDR1 and CDR2: SGHNT, YYREEE (reference sequence). The CDR3 reads CASSSAKDPWNTIYF. In DNA form, the CDR3 reads TGTGCCAGCAGTTCGGCGAAGGACCCCTGGAACACCATATATTTT.

In its sample, this clonotype was seen a few times. This chain connects TRBV7-8 to TRBJ2-5; D may be TRBD2 (5 bases). Germline V CDR1 and CDR2: SGHVS, FQNEAQ. The CDR3 extends over 14 amino acids. The germline V and J ends were trimmed by 3 bases and 2 bases, with 10 bases remaining between them. DNA for the CDR3: TGTGCCAGCAGCTTGGGAGTACTTCAAGAGACCCAGTACTTC. This sequence encodes CASSLGVLQETQYF.

The rearrangement uses TRBV28 and TRBJ2-6; D remains unclear. CDR1 is MDHEN, CDR2 SYDVKM, per germline. Trimming cost V 3 bases and J 0 bases, with 9 bases left between them. The CDR3 has 16 residues. The CDR3 sequence is CASSLVGISGANVLTF. The CDR3 DNA reads as TGTGCCAGCAGTTTGGTAGGAATCTCTGGGGCCAACGTCCTGACTTTC.

This clonotype was counted at least ten times. V gene TRBV9 combines with J gene TRBJ1-1; D is undetermined. The V and J ends lost 0 bases and 1 base respectively, with 13 bases between them. Germline V gene data show CDR1 as SGDLS and CDR2 as YYNGEE. This CDR3 has 16 amino acids. The CDR3 sequence: CASSVAPDLRNTEAFF. The CDR3 DNA reads as TGTGCCAGCAGCGTAGCCCCGGACCTCCGGAACACTGAAGCTTTCTTT.

In this sample, this clonotype turned up many times. J is TRBJ1-1 and V is TRBV2, with 7 bases lining up with TRBD1. The germline V gene has CDR1 SNHLY and CDR2 FYNNEI. The length of the CDR3 is 13 residues. The V gene end was trimmed by 6 bases and the J gene end by 4 bases; junction bases not matched to a gene: 5. The CDR3 loop reads CASSAGGSTEAFF. CDR3 DNA: TGTGCCAGCAGCGCAGGGGGGAGCACTGAAGCTTTCTTT.

This clonotype was seen a few times. CDR3 in amino acids: CASSRQGRLGANVLTF. The CDR3 nucleotides are TGTGCCAGCAGCCGACAGGGCCGCCTTGGGGCCAACGTCCTGACTTTC. The chain has TRBV11-2 and TRBJ2-6; TRBD1 matches at 7 bases. This CDR3 has 16 amino acids. Trimming at V came to 5 bases and at J to 3 bases, leaving 7 bases not matched to a gene. Germline V gene data show CDR1 as SGHAT and CDR2 as FQNNGV.

The chain links TRBV3-1 to TRBJ2-1; 8 positions agree with TRBD2. The CDR3 has 18 amino acids. Germline V gene sequence: CDR1 LGHDT, CDR2 YNNKEL (reference sequence). J gave up 4 bases and V 2 bases, and 13 bases lay outside the gene matches. CDR3 residues: CASSQLSSPGGGYNEQFF. DNA for the CDR3: TGTGCCAGCAGCCAACTCTCTTCTCCCGGGGGGGGATACAATGAGCAGTTCTTC.

This clonotype showed up many times. This chain connects TRBV6-1 to TRBJ2-3, with a possible D match to TRBD1 (7 bases). Trimming removed 8 bases at V and 8 bases at J, with 26 bases between. The germline CDR1 and CDR2 sequences are MNHNS and SASEGT. The CDR3 length is 16 residues. DNA of the CDR3: TGTGCCAGCTCATCCGGCGGGACAGAACTCTTCGGTACGCAGTATTTT. Translated, it gives CASSSGGTELFGTQYF.

The chain recombines TRBV29-1 with TRBJ2-2, with D unclear. This CDR3 spans 13 amino acids. Trimming shortened V by 2 bases and J by 1 base, and 5 bases separated the two germline ends. Germline assignment: CDR1 SQVTM and CDR2 ANQGSEA. The CDR3 sequence is CSVEPRNTGELFF. The CDR3 DNA reads as TGCAGCGTTGAACCCAGGAACACCGGGGAGCTGTTTTTT.